This T cell receptor (beta chain) derives from a study of T cells in Graves' hyperthyroidism and ophthalmopathy. Diagnoses were made from clinical symptoms, serum measures (thyroxine and TRAb), thyroid ultrasound and orbital computed tomography. The source of the PBMCs was 9.5 to 10 ml of fresh peripheral blood. Germline V gene lookup returns CDR1 SGHTA and CDR2 FQGNSA. The CDR3 loop spans 14 amino acids. From RNA transcripts, TCR beta CDR3 regions were amplified. A first-round RT-PCR of the TCR CDR3 used the HTBI primer set. TCRdb re-called the multiplex PCR reads through MiXCR, storing one row per CDR3 protein. The sample has approximately 600,000 distinct CDR3 sequences, more than 11% seen once. Turning to this clonotype: A clone one base away is much larger, so this may be a read error.

This clonotype was sampled from a woman aged 30 to 39 with Graves' hyperthyroidism that later progressed to Graves' ophthalmopathy. The chain recombines TRBV7-2 with TRBJ1-1; D gene unclear. The sequencing input was blood. This CDR3 is CASSERGGPLEALF. CDR3 sequence (DNA): TGTGCCAGCAGCGAGCGGGGAGGGCCACTTGAAGCTTTGTTT.